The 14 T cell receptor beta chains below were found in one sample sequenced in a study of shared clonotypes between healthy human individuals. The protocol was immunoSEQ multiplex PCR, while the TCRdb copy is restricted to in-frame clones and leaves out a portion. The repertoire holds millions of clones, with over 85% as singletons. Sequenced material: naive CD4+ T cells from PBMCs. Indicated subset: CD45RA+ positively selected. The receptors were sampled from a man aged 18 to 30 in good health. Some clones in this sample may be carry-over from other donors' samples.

CDR3 protein: CASSLAGFVEQYF. Written as DNA, the CDR3 is TGTGCCAGCAGTTTGGCCGGTTTTGTTGAGCAGTACTTC. The rearrangement joins TRBV28 to TRBJ2-7; D gene unclear. Trimming took 3 bases from V and 7 from J, leaving 13 bases between them. The CDR3 extends over 13 amino acids. CDR1 is MDHEN and CDR2 is SYDVKM in the germline V gene.

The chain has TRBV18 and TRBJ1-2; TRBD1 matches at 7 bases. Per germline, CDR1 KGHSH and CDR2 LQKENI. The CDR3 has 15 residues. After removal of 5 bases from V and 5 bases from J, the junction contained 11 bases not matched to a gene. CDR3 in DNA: TGTGCCAGCTCATTGGGGGCGGACAGGCTATATGGCTACACCTTC. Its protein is CASSLGADRLYGYTF.

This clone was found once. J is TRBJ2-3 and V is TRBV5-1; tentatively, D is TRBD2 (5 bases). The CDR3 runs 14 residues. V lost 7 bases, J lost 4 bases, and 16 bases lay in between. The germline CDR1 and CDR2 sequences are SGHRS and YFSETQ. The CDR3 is CASAIEGVADTQYF. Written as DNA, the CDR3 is TGCGCCAGCGCTATCGAGGGAGTCGCAGATACGCAGTATTTT. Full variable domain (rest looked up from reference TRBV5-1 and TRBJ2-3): KAGVTQTPRYLIKTRGQQVTLSCSPISGHRSVSWYQQTPGQGLQFLFEYFSETQRNKGNFPGRFSGRQFSNSRSEMNVSTLELGDSALYLCASAIEGVADTQYFGPGTRLTVL.

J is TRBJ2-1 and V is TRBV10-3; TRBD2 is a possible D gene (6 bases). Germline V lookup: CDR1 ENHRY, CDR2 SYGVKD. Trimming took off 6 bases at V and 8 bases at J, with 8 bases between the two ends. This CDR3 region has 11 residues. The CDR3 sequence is CAIRSGDEQFF. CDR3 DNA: TGTGCCATCAGATCGGGGGATGAGCAGTTCTTC.

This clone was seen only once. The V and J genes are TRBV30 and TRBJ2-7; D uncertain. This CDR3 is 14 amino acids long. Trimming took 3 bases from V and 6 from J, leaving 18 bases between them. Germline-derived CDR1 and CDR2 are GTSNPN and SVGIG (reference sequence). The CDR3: CAWSLASTWAEQYF. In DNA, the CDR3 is TGTGCCTGGAGCCTCGCGTCGACCTGGGCCGAGCAGTACTTC.

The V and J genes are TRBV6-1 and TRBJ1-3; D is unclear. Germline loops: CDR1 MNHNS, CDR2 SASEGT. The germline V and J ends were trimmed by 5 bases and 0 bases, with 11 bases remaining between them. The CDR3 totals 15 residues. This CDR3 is CASSWAGGSGNTIYF. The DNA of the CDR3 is TGTGCCAGCAGTTGGGCGGGAGGCTCTGGAAACACCATATATTTT.

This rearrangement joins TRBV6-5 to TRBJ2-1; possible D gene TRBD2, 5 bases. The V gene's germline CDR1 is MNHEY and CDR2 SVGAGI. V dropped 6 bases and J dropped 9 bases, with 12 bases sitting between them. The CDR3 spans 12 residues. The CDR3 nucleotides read TGTGCCAGCAGGTTACTCCGGGGTGAGCAGTTCTTC. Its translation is CASRLLRGEQFF.

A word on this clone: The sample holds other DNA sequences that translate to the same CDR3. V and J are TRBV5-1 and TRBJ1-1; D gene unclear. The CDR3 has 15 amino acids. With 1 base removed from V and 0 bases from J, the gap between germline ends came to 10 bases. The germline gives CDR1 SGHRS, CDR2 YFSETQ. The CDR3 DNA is TGCGCCAGCAGCTTGCTAGGAGACCTGAACACTGAAGCTTTCTTT. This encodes CASSLLGDLNTEAFF. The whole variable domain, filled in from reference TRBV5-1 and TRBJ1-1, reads KAGVTQTPRYLIKTRGQQVTLSCSPISGHRSVSWYQQTPGQGLQFLFEYFSETQRNKGNFPGRFSGRQFSNSRSEMNVSTLELGDSALYLCASSLLGDLNTEAFFGQGTRLTVV.

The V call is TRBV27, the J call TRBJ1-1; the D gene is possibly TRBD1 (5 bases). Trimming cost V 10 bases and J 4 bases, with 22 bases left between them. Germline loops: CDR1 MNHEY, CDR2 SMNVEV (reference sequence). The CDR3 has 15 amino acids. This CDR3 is CATTGRAGRVTEAFF. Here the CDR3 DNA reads TGTGCCACCACCGGAAGGGCAGGGAGGGTCACTGAAGCTTTCTTT.

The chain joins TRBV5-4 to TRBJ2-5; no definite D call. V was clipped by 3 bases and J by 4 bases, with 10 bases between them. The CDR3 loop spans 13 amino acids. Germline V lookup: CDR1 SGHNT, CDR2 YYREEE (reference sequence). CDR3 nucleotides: TGTGCCAGCAGCTCGGGCGCCGCAGAGACCCAGTACTTC. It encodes CASSSGAAETQYF.

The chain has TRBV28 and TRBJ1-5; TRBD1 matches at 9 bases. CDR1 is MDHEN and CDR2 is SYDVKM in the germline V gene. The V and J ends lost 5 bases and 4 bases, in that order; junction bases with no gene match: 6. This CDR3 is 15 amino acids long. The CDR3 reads CASSTRDRANQPQHF. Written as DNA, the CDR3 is TGTGCCAGCAGTACCCGGGACAGGGCTAATCAGCCCCAGCATTTT.

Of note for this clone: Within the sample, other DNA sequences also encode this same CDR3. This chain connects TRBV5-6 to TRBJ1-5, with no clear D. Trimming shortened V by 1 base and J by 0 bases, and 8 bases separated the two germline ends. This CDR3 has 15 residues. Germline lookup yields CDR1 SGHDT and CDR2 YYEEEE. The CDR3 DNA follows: TGTGCCAGCAGCTTGCGGGGATATAGCAATCAGCCCCAGCATTTT. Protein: CASSLRGYSNQPQHF.

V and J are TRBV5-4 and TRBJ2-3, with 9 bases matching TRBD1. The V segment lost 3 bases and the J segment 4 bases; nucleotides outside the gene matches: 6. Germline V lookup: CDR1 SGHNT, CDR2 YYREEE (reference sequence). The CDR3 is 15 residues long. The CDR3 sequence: CASSSGTGRSDTQYF. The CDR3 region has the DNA TGTGCCAGCAGCTCCGGGACAGGGAGGTCAGATACGCAGTATTTT.

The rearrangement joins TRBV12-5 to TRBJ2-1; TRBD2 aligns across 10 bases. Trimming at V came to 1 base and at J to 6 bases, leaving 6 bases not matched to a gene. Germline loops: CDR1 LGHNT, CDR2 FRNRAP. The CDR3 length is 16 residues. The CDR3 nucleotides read TGTGCTAGTGGTTTGGGGACCGGGACTAGCGTCAATGAGCAGTTCTTC. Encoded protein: CASGLGTGTSVNEQFF.